This is a list of T cell receptor beta chains from one sample in a study of T cell repertoires in cytomegalovirus infection. TCRdb ran MiXCR on the reads and lists one entry per CDR3 protein. The sample yields roughly 700,000 distinct CDR3 sequences, about 33% seen once. The antigens of these receptors remain unknown. The specimen was cultured PBMCs, collected from culture after CMV antigen stimulation. The receptor source for this set is a human donor in good health (CMV status not recorded). Some clones in this sample may be carry-over from other donors' samples. The CDR3 runs from the conserved cysteine through the conserved F or W. A D gene is named only where the DNA matches it firmly. Some rows mark clone size as missing; the rest say once, few, many or name a class of expanded clone.

CDR3 | DNA | size | J | D | length | V
CASSSTRQGPRAPQPQHF | TGTGCCAGCAGTTCAACCCGACAGGGGCCGCGGGCGCCTCAGCCCCAGCATTTT | few | TRBJ1-5 | TRBD1 | 18 | TRBV6-2/TRBV6-3
CASSMVPPRPKIGAFF | TGTGCCAGTAGTATGGTACCCCCGAGGCCCAAAATCGGGGCTTTCTTT | . | TRBJ1-1 | . | 16 | TRBV19
CASSLSDTDTQYF | TGTGCCAGCAGTTTATCGGACACAGATACGCAGTATTTT | few | TRBJ2-3 | . | 13 | TRBV12-3/TRBV12-4
CASSLGRLAAYNEQFF | TGTGCCAGCAGCTTAGGAAGACTAGCCGCCTACAATGAGCAGTTCTTC | few | TRBJ2-1 | TRBD2 | 16 | TRBV7-8
CASSLAPAYYGYTF | TGTGCCAGCAGCTTAGCCCCAGCCTACTATGGCTACACCTTC | many | TRBJ1-2 | . | 14 | TRBV7-2
CASSRPGRGGTEAFF | TGTGCCAGCAGCAGACCAGGGAGGGGGGGCACTGAAGCTTTCTTT | . | TRBJ1-1 | . | 15 | TRBV7-8
CASSRGQAGTSYEQYF | TGTGCCAGCAGTCGGGGACAGGCCGGGACCTCCTACGAGCAGTACTTC | few | TRBJ2-7 | TRBD1 | 16 | TRBV6-5
CASGLVGGLIHGFF | TGTGCTAGTGGTTTGGTGGGGGGACTTATTCATGGGTTCTTC | . | TRBJ2-1 | . | 14 | TRBV12-5
CASSLGLAARRTLYNEQFF | TGTGCCAGCAGCTTAGGACTAGCGGCGCGCCGGACCCTTTACAATGAGCAGTTCTTC | few | TRBJ2-1 | TRBD2 | 19 | TRBV7-8
CASSMPRDRGHSNQPQHF | TGTGCCAGTAGTATGCCCCGGGACAGGGGCCATAGCAATCAGCCCCAGCATTTT | . | TRBJ1-5 | TRBD1 | 18 | TRBV19
CASSQKTGKNTEAFF | TGTGCCAGCAGCCAAAAAACAGGGAAGAACACTGAAGCTTTCTTT | . | TRBJ1-1 | . | 15 | TRBV7-2
CASSQDRTGNYGYTF | TGTGCCAGCAGCCAAGATCGGACAGGAAACTATGGCTACACCTTC | few | TRBJ1-2 | TRBD1 | 15 | TRBV4-2
CSAGDPRRDEKLFF | TGCAGTGCTGGGGACCCCCGGAGGGATGAAAAACTGTTTTTT | . | TRBJ1-4 | . | 14 | TRBV20-1
CSARVGAAGNTIYF | TGCAGTGCTAGAGTGGGGGCTGCTGGAAACACCATATATTTT | . | TRBJ1-3 | . | 14 | TRBV20-1
CASSLSAHVSPVAEAFF | TGTGCCAGCAGCTTATCGGCACATGTCAGTCCCGTCGCTGAAGCTTTCTTT | many | TRBJ1-1 | . | 17 | TRBV7-2
CASSMDTGSYEQYF | TGTGCCAGTAGTATGGACACCGGCTCCTACGAGCAGTACTTC | . | TRBJ2-7 | . | 14 | TRBV19
CASFARGTAEAFF | TGTGCCAGTTTTGCTCGCGGGACAGCGGAAGCTTTCTTT | . | TRBJ1-1 | TRBD1 | 13 | TRBV27
CASSLNRDGETQYF | TGTGCCAGCAGCCTAAACAGGGATGGGGAGACCCAGTACTTC | . | TRBJ2-5 | . | 14 | TRBV12-3/TRBV12-4
CSVPPQGWSEQFF | TGCAGCGTGCCCCCACAGGGATGGAGTGAGCAGTTCTTC | . | TRBJ2-1 | . | 13 | TRBV29-1
CASSLYRVGQPQHF | TGTGCCAGCAGCTTGTACAGGGTCGGCCAGCCCCAGCATTTT | few | TRBJ1-5 | . | 14 | TRBV7-9
CASSFLGSGLTDTQYF | TGTGCCAGCAGCTTTCTTGGTAGCGGACTCACAGATACGCAGTATTTT | many | TRBJ2-3 | . | 16 | TRBV7-2
CASSFTGLSSGANVLTF | TGTGCCAGCAGCTTCACGGGACTGTCCTCTGGGGCCAACGTCCTGACTTTC | few | TRBJ2-6 | . | 17 | TRBV11-2
CASSPPDRVHEQFF | TGTGCCAGCTCACCACCCGACAGGGTACATGAGCAGTTCTTC | . | TRBJ2-1 | TRBD1 | 14 | TRBV18
CASSYSRGRTYEQYF | TGTGCCAGCAGTTACTCGAGGGGGAGAACCTACGAGCAGTACTTC | . | TRBJ2-7 | . | 15 | TRBV6-5
CASSLVGGRDEQYF | TGTGCCAGCAGCTTGGTCGGGGGGCGCGACGAGCAGTACTTC | once | TRBJ2-7 | . | 14 | TRBV5-4
CASSEPSGRGTDTQYF | TGCGCCAGCAGTGAACCTAGCGGGAGAGGAACAGATACGCAGTATTTT | few | TRBJ2-3 | TRBD2 | 16 | TRBV10-2
CASSQGGRGQIYGYTF | TGCGCCAGCAGCCAAGGAGGGCGAGGACAGATATATGGCTACACCTTC | few | TRBJ1-2 | . | 16 | TRBV4-1
CASSLVASNEKLFF | TGTGCCAGCAGTTTGGTAGCATCTAATGAAAAACTGTTTTTT | few | TRBJ1-4 | . | 14 | TRBV12-3/TRBV12-4
CASSGLAGGGDTQYF | TGTGCCAGCAGCGGACTAGCGGGGGGGGGGGATACGCAGTATTTT | few | TRBJ2-3 | TRBD2 | 15 | TRBV2
CASSQVSGDGYTF | TGCGCCAGCAGCCAAGTATCGGGGGACGGCTACACCTTC | few | TRBJ1-2 | . | 13 | TRBV4-1
CASSLGGGGVNEQFF | TGTGCCAGCAGCTTAGGCGGGGGGGGGGTAAATGAGCAGTTCTTC | few | TRBJ2-1 | TRBD2 | 15 | TRBV7-2
CASSLSSGSEAFF | TGTGCCAGCAGCTTGAGTAGTGGATCTGAAGCTTTCTTT | many | TRBJ1-1 | . | 13 | TRBV7-2
CASSTLAGGIYNEQFF | TGTGCCAGTAGTACCCTAGCGGGAGGGATCTACAATGAGCAGTTCTTC | . | TRBJ2-1 | TRBD2 | 16 | TRBV19
CASGWNEQFF | TGTGCCAGCGGGTGGAATGAGCAGTTCTTC | . | TRBJ2-1 | . | 10 | TRBV27
CASSLNPLLREDTYNEQFF | TGTGCCAGCAGCCTGAACCCCCTCCTCAGGGAGGACACATACAATGAGCAGTTCTTC | . | TRBJ2-1 | . | 19 | TRBV11-2
CASAAGTEPSTDTQYF | TGTGCCAGCGCGGCCGGGACTGAGCCTAGCACAGATACGCAGTATTTT | . | TRBJ2-3 | . | 16 | TRBV6-5
CASSPPGGGRYF | TGTGCCAGCAGCCCCCCCGGGGGGGGTCGGTACTTC | . | TRBJ2-4 | TRBD2 | 12 | TRBV7-2
CASSLTDAMYGYGYTF | TGTGCCAGCAGCTTAACGGACGCTATGTACGGCTATGGCTACACCTTC | . | TRBJ1-2 | . | 16 | TRBV7-6
CASSGTYLITGELFF | TGCGCCAGCAGTGGGACGTACCTTATCACCGGGGAGCTGTTTTTT | few | TRBJ2-2 | . | 15 | TRBV4-3
CASSLEAGADTQYF | TGTGCCAGCAGCTTAGAAGCGGGAGCAGATACGCAGTATTTT | . | TRBJ2-3 | TRBD2 | 14 | TRBV7-6
CASSYSAEDLYYGYTF | TGTGCCAGCAGTTACTCGGCAGAAGACCTTTACTATGGCTACACCTTC | . | TRBJ1-2 | . | 16 | TRBV6-5
CASSRRQGGQETQYF | TGTGCCAGCAGTCGACGACAGGGTGGTCAAGAGACCCAGTACTTC | . | TRBJ2-5 | TRBD1 | 15 | TRBV12-3/TRBV12-4
CATLSNTGTGELFF | TGTGCCACCCTGAGTAATACGGGCACCGGGGAGCTGTTTTTT | . | TRBJ2-2 | . | 14 | TRBV10-3